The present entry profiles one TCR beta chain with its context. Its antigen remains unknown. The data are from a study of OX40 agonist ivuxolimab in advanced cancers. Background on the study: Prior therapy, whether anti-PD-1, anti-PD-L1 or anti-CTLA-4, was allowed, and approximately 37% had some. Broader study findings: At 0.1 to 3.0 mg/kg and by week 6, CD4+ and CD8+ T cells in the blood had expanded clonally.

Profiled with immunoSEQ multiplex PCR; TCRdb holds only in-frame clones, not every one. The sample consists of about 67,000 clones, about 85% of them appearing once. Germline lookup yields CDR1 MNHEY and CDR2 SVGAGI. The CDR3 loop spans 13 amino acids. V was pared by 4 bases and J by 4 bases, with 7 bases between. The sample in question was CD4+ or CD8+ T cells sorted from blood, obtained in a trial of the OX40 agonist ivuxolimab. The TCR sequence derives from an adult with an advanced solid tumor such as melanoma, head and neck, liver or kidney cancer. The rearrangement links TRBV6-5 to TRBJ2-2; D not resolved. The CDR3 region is CASSSDPTGELFF. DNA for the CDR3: TGTGCCAGCAGTTCAGACCCCACCGGGGAGCTGTTTTTT.